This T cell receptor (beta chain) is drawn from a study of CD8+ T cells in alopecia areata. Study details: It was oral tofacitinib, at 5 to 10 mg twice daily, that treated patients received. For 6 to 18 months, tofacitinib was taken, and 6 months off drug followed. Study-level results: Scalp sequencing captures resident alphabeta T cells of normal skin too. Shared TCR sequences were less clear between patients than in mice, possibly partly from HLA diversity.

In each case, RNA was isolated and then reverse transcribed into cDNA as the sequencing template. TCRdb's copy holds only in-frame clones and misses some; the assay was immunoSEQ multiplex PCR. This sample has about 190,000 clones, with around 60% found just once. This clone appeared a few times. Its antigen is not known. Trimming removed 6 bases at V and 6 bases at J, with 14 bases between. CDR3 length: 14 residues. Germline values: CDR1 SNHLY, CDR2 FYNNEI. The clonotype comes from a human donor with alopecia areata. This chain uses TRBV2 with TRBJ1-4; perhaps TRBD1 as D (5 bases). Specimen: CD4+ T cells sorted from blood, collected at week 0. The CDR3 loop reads CASRPGTNYEKLFF. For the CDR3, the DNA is TGTGCCAGCAGGCCCGGGACGAATTATGAAAAACTGTTTTTT.